The rows below give T cell receptor beta chains drawn from one sample of a study of neoadjuvant anti-PD-1 for oral cavity cancer. TCRdb keeps only in-frame clones here, not all; method: immunoSEQ multiplex PCR. The table has approximately 72,000 clones, 65% to 85% seen once. Sequencing used PBMCs, obtained before nivolumab (anti-PD-1) treatment. These receptors came from a person aged 35-80 years with oral cavity squamous cell carcinoma. Each CDR3 is given with its conserved first and last residue. A D gene is named only where the DNA matches it firmly. Clone sizes are given selectively: once, few, many, or a class where the clone is expanded.

D: .
size: .
J: TRBJ2-7
length: 13
V: TRBV9
CDR3: CASSVDREYEQYF
DNA: TGTGCCAGCAGCGTAGACAGGGAGTACGAGCAGTACTTC

D: .
size: .
J: TRBJ2-5
length: 13
V: TRBV28
CDR3: CASSQRNRETQYF
DNA: TGTGCCAGCAGCCAGCGGAACCGAGAGACCCAGTACTTC

D: TRBD2
size: .
J: TRBJ2-3
length: 16
V: TRBV11-2
CDR3: CASSEAAGASTDTQYF
DNA: TGTGCCAGCAGCGAGGCGGCGGGAGCTAGCACAGATACGCAGTATTTT

D: TRBD2
size: .
J: TRBJ2-1
length: 16
V: TRBV11-2
CDR3: CASSSSTGLGYFEQFF
DNA: TGTGCCAGCAGCAGCTCCACGGGACTAGGGTACTTTGAGCAGTTCTTC

D: .
size: .
J: TRBJ2-1
length: 15
V: TRBV4-1
CDR3: CASSQVPAAYNEQFF
DNA: TGCGCCAGCAGCCAAGTTCCCGCCGCTTACAATGAGCAGTTCTTC

D: TRBD1
size: .
J: TRBJ1-2
length: 16
V: TRBV5-4
CDR3: CASSAGQGERIGGYTF
DNA: TGTGCCAGCAGCGCGGGACAGGGAGAAAGAATTGGGGGCTACACCTTC

D: .
size: .
J: TRBJ1-2
length: 14
V: TRBV6-1
CDR3: CASSEVTGSYGYTF
DNA: TGTGCCAGCAGTGAAGTTACAGGGAGCTATGGCTACACCTTC

D: .
size: .
J: TRBJ1-1
length: 17
V: TRBV11-2
CDR3: CASSLGGWKGQGTEAFF
DNA: TGTGCCAGCAGCTTAGGGGGGTGGAAGGGGCAGGGTACTGAAGCTTTCTTT

D: TRBD2
size: .
J: TRBJ2-3
length: 16
V: TRBV27
CDR3: CASSVLAGGYTDTQYF
DNA: TGTGCCAGCAGTGTCTTAGCGGGGGGCTACACAGATACGCAGTATTTT

D: TRBD1
size: .
J: TRBJ1-2
length: 15
V: TRBV19
CDR3: CASSTGQGTNYGYTF
DNA: TGTGCCAGTAGTACCGGACAGGGAACCAACTATGGCTACACCTTC

D: TRBD2
size: .
J: TRBJ2-1
length: 16
V: TRBV25-1
CDR3: CASSEGLAGGNSEQFF
DNA: TGTGCCAGCAGTGAAGGACTAGCGGGGGGGAATAGTGAGCAGTTCTTC

D: .
size: .
J: TRBJ1-3
length: 16
V: TRBV4-2
CDR3: CASSQAPISSGNTIYF
DNA: TGTGCCAGCAGCCAAGCTCCTATTAGCTCTGGAAACACCATATATTTT

D: .
size: .
J: TRBJ2-7
length: 14
V: TRBV19
CDR3: CASSTGRERYEQYF
DNA: TGTGCCAGTAGTACGGGACGGGAACGATACGAGCAGTACTTC

D: .
size: .
J: TRBJ1-1
length: 11
V: TRBV6-5
CDR3: CASRQGGEAFF
DNA: TGTGCCAGCAGACAGGGCGGTGAAGCTTTCTTT

D: .
size: .
J: TRBJ1-1
length: 16
V: TRBV14
CDR3: CASSQARTAYNTEAFF
DNA: TGTGCCAGCAGCCAAGCTCGGACAGCTTACAACACTGAAGCTTTCTTT

D: .
size: .
J: TRBJ1-5
length: 14
V: TRBV19
CDR3: CASSIGGSNQPQHF
DNA: TGTGCCAGTAGTATAGGGGGCAGCAATCAGCCCCAGCATTTT

D: TRBD2
size: .
J: TRBJ2-1
length: 15
V: TRBV6-5
CDR3: CASSWETSGNNEQFF
DNA: TGTGCCAGCAGTTGGGAGACTAGCGGCAACAATGAGCAGTTCTTC

D: .
size: .
J: TRBJ2-6
length: 18
V: TRBV7-8
CDR3: CASSDEWGASSGANVLTF
DNA: TGTGCCAGCAGCGACGAATGGGGGGCAAGCTCTGGGGCCAACGTCCTGACTTTC

D: .
size: .
J: TRBJ1-2
length: 12
V: TRBV5-4
CDR3: CASSLDREGYTF
DNA: TGTGCCAGCAGCTTGGACAGGGAGGGCTACACCTTC

D: .
size: .
J: TRBJ2-3
length: 13
V: TRBV14
CDR3: CASSQDLESTQYF
DNA: TGTGCCAGCAGCCAAGACCTGGAGAGTACGCAGTATTTT

D: .
size: .
J: TRBJ2-2
length: 16
V: TRBV10-3
CDR3: CAISEFSGGLTGELFF
DNA: TGTGCCATCAGTGAATTTTCCGGGGGGCTCACCGGGGAGCTGTTTTTT

D: .
size: once
J: TRBJ2-5
length: 12
V: TRBV27
CDR3: CASSHPGETQYF
DNA: TGTGCCAGCAGTCACCCTGGGGAGACCCAGTACTTC

D: .
size: .
J: TRBJ1-5
length: 11
V: TRBV7-3
CDR3: CASSFIQPQHF
DNA: TGTGCCAGCAGCTTCATTCAGCCCCAGCATTTT

D: .
size: once
J: TRBJ2-5
length: 13
V: TRBV7-3
CDR3: CASSFSGGETQYF
DNA: TGTGCCAGCAGCTTTTCCGGGGGAGAGACCCAGTACTTC

D: .
size: .
J: TRBJ1-2
length: 13
V: TRBV7-6
CDR3: CASSGYGGLGYTF
DNA: TGTGCCAGCAGCGGTTACGGGGGTCTTGGCTACACCTTC

D: TRBD1
size: once
J: TRBJ1-4
length: 15
V: TRBV11-2
CDR3: CASSVSGTANEKLFF
DNA: TGTGCCAGCAGCGTTTCCGGGACAGCTAATGAAAAACTGTTTTTT

D: .
size: .
J: TRBJ2-3
length: 16
V: TRBV9
CDR3: CASSVEAATSTDTQYF
DNA: TGTGCCAGCAGCGTCGAGGCAGCCACTAGCACAGATACGCAGTATTTT

D: .
size: .
J: TRBJ2-2
length: 15
V: TRBV28
CDR3: CASSPMGSVTGELFF
DNA: TGTGCCAGCTCCCCGATGGGCTCGGTCACCGGGGAGCTGTTTTTT